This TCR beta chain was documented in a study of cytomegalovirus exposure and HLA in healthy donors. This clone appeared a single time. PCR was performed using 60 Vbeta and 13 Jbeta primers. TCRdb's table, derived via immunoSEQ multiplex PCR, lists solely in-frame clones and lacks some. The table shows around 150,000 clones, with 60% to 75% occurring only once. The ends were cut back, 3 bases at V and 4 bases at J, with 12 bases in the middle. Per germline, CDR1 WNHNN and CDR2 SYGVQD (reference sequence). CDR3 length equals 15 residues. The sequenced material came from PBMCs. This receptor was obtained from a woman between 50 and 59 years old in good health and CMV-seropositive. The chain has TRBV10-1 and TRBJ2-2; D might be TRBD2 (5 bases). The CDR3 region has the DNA TGCGCCAGCAGTGAAGGCGACTATCGCACCGGGGAGCTGTTTTTT. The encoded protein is CASSEGDYRTGELFF.